The present TCR beta chain was sequenced within a study of T cells in women clearing cervical HPV infection. Each participant carried one incident cervical HPV16 infection only. Cervical HPV DNA detected by MY09/MY11 PCR, typed by dot-blot. TCR beta CDR3 amplified by multiplex PCR from about 1,100 ng genomic DNA. Sequencing used immunoSEQ multiplex PCR; TCRdb keeps in-frame clones, though not all of them. The sample has 29,000 or so clones. Germline V gene lookup returns CDR1 LGHNA and CDR2 YNFKEQ. The CDR3 runs to 16 residues. Trimming cost V 0 bases and J 4 bases; bases outside gene matches: 4. As concerns this clone: The observed sequence ends 3 residues before the CDR3 terminus, with the missing tail filled in from the germline J gene.

The chain has TRBV4-2 and TRBJ2-3; 10 bases match TRBD2. The sequenced material came from blood buffy coat. The receptor was derived from a woman between 18 and 75 years old with a cervical HPV16 infection that either progressed to CIN3+ or cleared (not recorded which). Incomplete CDR3 DNA: TGTGCCAGCAGCCAAGAATCAGCGGGAGGGCCAGATACG. This codes for CASSQESAGGPDT. From start to end, the CDR3 is CASSQESAGGPDTQYF.